This T cell receptor (beta chain) was sequenced in a study of CD8+ T cells in alopecia areata. Background on the study: Patients received oral tofacitinib, 5 to 10 mg twice daily, for moderate-to-severe alopecia areata. Tofacitinib therapy took 6 to 18 months; 6 months off drug came after.

CDR3 length: 10 residues. Germline V gene sequence: CDR1 SQVTM, CDR2 ANQGSEA. Trimming shortened V by 4 bases and J by 6 bases, and 4 bases separated the two germline ends. Sequencing templates came from extracted RNA that was reverse transcribed into cDNA. Generated by immunoSEQ multiplex PCR, the TCRdb table keeps only in-frame clones and is missing some. Here the sample spans 150,000 or so clones, about 50% being singletons. On this clone: Other DNA variants within this sample encode the same CDR3.

The chain uses TRBV29-1 and TRBJ2-1, with D uncertain. The clonotype was recovered from a human donor with alopecia areata. The sample consisted of CD8+ T cells sorted from blood, taken at week 0. Written as DNA, the CDR3 is TGCAGCGTTGCGGGCAATGAGCAGTTCTTC. This sequence encodes CSVAGNEQFF.